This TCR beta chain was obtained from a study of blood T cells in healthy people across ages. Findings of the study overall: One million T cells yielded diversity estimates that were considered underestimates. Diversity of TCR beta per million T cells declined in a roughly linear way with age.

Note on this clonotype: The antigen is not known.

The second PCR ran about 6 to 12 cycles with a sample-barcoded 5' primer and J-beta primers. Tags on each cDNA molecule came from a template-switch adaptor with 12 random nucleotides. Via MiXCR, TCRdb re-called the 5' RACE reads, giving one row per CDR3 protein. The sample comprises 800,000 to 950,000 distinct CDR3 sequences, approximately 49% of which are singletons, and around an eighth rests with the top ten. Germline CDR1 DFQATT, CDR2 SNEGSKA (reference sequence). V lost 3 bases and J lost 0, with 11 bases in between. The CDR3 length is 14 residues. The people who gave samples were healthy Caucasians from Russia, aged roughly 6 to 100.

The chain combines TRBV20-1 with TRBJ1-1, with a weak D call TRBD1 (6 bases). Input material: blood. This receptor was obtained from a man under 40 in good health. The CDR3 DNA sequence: TGCAGTGCTAGGATGGGACACCTGAACACTGAAGCTTTCTTT. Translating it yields CSARMGHLNTEAFF.